What follows describes a single T cell receptor beta chain. The CDR3 spans 18 residues. Trimming took off 3 bases at V and 4 bases at J, with 25 bases between the two ends. CDR1 SGDLS and CDR2 YYNGEE come from the germline V gene. The record originates from a study of control samples from healthy donors and cancer patients. Only in-frame clones appear in the TCRdb table, and some are missing; sequencing was by immunoSEQ multiplex PCR. Counted here are about 130,000 clones, approximately 92% occurring once; the ten biggest clones make up around 5.4%. This receptor was identified in a man between 18 and 29 years old in good health. Sample: blood. The chain couples TRBV9 to TRBJ1-2; D is perhaps TRBD1 (6 bases). The CDR3 sequence is CASSAPRDIGPGGYGYTF. The CDR3 DNA reads TGTGCCAGCAGCGCACCTAGGGACATAGGGCCCGGGGGCTATGGCTACACCTTC.